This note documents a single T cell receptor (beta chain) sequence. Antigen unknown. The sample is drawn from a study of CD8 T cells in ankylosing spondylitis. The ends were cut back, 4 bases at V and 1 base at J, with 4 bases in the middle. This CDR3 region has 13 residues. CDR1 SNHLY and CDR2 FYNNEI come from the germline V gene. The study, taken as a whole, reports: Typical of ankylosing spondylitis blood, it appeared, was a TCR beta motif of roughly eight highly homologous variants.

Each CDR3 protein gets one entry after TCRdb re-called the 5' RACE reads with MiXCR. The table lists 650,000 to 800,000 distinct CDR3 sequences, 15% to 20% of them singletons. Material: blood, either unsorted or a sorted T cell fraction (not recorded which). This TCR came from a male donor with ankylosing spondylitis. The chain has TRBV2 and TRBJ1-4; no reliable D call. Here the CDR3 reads CASSGGTNEKLFF. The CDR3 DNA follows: TGTGCCAGCAGTGGAGGAACTAATGAAAAACTGTTTTTT.